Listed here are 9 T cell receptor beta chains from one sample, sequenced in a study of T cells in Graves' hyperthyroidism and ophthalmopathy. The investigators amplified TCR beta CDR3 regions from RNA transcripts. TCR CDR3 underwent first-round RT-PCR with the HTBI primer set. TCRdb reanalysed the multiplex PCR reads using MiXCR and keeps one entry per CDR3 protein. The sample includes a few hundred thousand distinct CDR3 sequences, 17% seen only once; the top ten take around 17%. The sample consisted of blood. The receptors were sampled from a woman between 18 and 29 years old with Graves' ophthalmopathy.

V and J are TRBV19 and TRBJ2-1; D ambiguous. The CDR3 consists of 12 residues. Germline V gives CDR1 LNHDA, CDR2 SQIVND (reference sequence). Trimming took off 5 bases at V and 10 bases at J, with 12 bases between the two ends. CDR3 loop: CASSAVKGEQFF. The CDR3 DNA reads TGTGCCAGTAGTGCCGTGAAGGGCGAGCAGTTCTTC.

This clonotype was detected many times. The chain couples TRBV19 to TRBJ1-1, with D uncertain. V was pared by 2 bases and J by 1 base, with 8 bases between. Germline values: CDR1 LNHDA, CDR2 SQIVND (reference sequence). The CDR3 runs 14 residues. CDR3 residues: CASSILGANTEAFF. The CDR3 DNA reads TGTGCCAGTAGTATACTGGGAGCGAACACTGAAGCTTTCTTT.

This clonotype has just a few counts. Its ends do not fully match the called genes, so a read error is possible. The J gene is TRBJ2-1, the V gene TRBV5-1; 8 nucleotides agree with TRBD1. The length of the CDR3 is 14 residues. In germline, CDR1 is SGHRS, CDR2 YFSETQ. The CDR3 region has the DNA TGCGCCAGCAGCTTTAGACAGGGGTACAATGAGCAGCTCTTC. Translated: CASSFRQGYNEQLF.

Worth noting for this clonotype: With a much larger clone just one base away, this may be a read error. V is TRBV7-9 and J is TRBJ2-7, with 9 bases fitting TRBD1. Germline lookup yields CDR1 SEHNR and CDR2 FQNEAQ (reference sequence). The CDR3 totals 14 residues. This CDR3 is CASCFTGGAYEQYF. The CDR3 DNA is TGTGCCAGCTGCTTTACAGGGGGCGCTTACGAGCAGTACTTC.

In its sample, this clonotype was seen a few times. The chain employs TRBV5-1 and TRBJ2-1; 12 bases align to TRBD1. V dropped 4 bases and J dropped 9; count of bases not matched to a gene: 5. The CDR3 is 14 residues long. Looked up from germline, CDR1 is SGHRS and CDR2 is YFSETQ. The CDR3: CASSRGTGGGEQFF. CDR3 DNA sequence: TGCGCCAGCAGCCGGGGGACAGGGGGCGGTGAGCAGTTCTTC.

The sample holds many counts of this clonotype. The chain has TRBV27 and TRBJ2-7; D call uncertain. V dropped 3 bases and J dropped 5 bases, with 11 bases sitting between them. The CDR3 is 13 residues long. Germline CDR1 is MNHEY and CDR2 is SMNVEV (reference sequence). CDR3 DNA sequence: TGTGCCAGCAGTTTGTCGGGTAACAACGAGCAGTACTTC. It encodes CASSLSGNNEQYF.

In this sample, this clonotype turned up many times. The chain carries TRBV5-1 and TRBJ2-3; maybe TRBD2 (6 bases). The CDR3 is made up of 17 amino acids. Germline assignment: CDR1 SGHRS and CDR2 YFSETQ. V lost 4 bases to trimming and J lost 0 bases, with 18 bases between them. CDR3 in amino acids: CASSGGLAAYSTDTQYF. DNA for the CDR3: TGCGCCAGCAGCGGGGGACTCGCGGCTTATAGCACAGATACGCAGTATTTT.

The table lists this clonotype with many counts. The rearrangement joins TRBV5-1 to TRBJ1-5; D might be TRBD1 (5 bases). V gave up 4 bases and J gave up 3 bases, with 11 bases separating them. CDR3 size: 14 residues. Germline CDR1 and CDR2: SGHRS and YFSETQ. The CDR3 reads CASSPSGNNQPQHF. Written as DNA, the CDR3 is TGCGCCAGCAGCCCCTCAGGGAACAATCAGCCCCAGCATTTT.

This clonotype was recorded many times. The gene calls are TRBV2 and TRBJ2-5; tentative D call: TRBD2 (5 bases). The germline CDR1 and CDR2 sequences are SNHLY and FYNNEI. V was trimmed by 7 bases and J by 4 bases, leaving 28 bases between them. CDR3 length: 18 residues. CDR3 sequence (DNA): TGTGCCAGCACGACCTTAGAGGGCCTCGGATGGGATCGAGAGACCCAGTACTTC. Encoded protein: CASTTLEGLGWDRETQYF.